Listed below are T cell receptor beta chains from one sample, sequenced in a study of OX40 agonist ivuxolimab in advanced cancers. Some clones are missing from TCRdb's copy, which holds only in-frame ones; the method was immunoSEQ multiplex PCR. Of 57,000 or so clones detected, roughly 85% appear once; the ten largest clones hold roughly 0.9%. Sequences were derived from CD4+ or CD8+ T cells sorted from blood, sampled in a trial of the OX40 agonist ivuxolimab. These receptors were obtained from an adult with an advanced solid tumor such as melanoma, head and neck, liver or kidney cancer. Both conserved end residues are trimmed from each CDR3. Fields, in order: V gene, CDR3 length, J gene, CDR3 protein.

TRBV19	12	TRBJ1-2	ASSRLAGSNGYT
TRBV4-2	17	TRBJ1-3	ASSQDRIRILSSGNTIY
TRBV2	14	TRBJ2-2	ASSGERGGLGGELF
TRBV10-3	11	TRBJ2-7	AIKGLDAYEQY
TRBV5-5	12	TRBJ2-7	ASSAGLFSYEQY
TRBV9	13	TRBJ1-5	ASSVGLGVDQPQH
TRBV19	12	TRBJ2-2	ASNTRDSDRELF
TRBV7-9	12	TRBJ2-1	ASSSRTGANEQF
TRBV7-3	12	TRBJ1-1	ASSLGQGSTEAF
TRBV28	13	TRBJ1-3	ASSPNGYSGNTIY
TRBV10-1	12	TRBJ1-2	ATPTGRAGAGYT
TRBV5-4	11	TRBJ2-1	ASSLGGYNEQF
TRBV11-2	13	TRBJ2-1	ASSEGLARYNEQF
TRBV4-1	13	TRBJ1-2	ASSQATSANYGYT
TRBV11-3	12	TRBJ2-1	ASSLVRGSNEQF
TRBV28	11	TRBJ2-7	ASKVAGGFEQY
TRBV6-1	12	TRBJ1-4	ASSPNTADEKLF
TRBV30	11	TRBJ2-2	AWTRQVTGELF
TRBV4-1	10	TRBJ1-3	ASSQVGNTIY
TRBV18	11	TRBJ1-5	ASSPAVNQPQH
TRBV5-5	13	TRBJ1-6	ASSFSGQGNSPLH
TRBV11-3	11	TRBJ2-7	ASSLAFGYEQY
TRBV6-1	12	TRBJ1-2	ASSRRQGAYGYT
TRBV19	12	TRBJ2-5	ASSIAGHGETQY
TRBV29-1	12	TRBJ2-6	SVKAGAGANVLT
TRBV10-1	12	TRBJ2-5	ASSDKGAGETQY
TRBV14	14	TRBJ2-5	ASSQDGQASRKTQY
TRBV28	9	TRBJ2-1	ASSSWGRQF
TRBV7-2	13	TRBJ1-6	ASSFRDRYNSPLH
TRBV6-1	13	TRBJ1-6	ASSDSRLNNSPLH
TRBV7-7	13	TRBJ2-3	ASSASGGSTDTQY
TRBV28	10	TRBJ1-5	ASSPGGQPQH
TRBV5-1	12	TRBJ2-1	ASSFHGGYNEQF
TRBV5-1	14	TRBJ2-1	ASSLVAGVSYNEQF
TRBV20-1	9	TRBJ1-1	SAVRGTEAF
TRBV9	12	TRBJ2-5	ASSGGGLQETQY
TRBV19	13	TRBJ2-1	ASSISATSIVEQF
TRBV7-2	10	TRBJ2-2	ASSAGIGELF
TRBV29-1	14	TRBJ2-7	SAEMPGTGSSYEQY
TRBV5-6	6	TRBJ2-1	GRDEQF
TRBV14	11	TRBJ1-2	ASRLWTEGGYT
TRBV27	11	TRBJ2-1	ASSLGLPYEQF
TRBV6-5	13	TRBJ2-1	ASTIRRGGHNEQF
TRBV7-8	13	TRBJ1-5	ASSQQGAVNQPQH
TRBV19	13	TRBJ2-2	ASSPDYRNTGELF
TRBV18	16	TRBJ1-1	ASSPNLARIRLNTEAF
TRBV6-1	12	TRBJ2-2	ASHRDRNTGELF
TRBV7-7	14	TRBJ2-2	ASSQGMGLLTGELF
TRBV28	14	TRBJ1-1	ASSPFPGQGHTEAF
TRBV19	11	TRBJ2-7	ASSRTDPYEQY
TRBV19	13	TRBJ1-2	ASSIIDRGGYGYT
TRBV19	12	TRBJ1-2	ASRGGAGGHGYT
TRBV6-1	14	TRBJ2-1	ASSELGGRSYNEQF
TRBV4-2	16	TRBJ2-3	ASSLSRGGASSTDTQY
TRBV6-5	10	TRBJ1-2	ASSDLGGGYT
TRBV7-3	15	TRBJ2-5	ASSLTWEGGRRETQY
TRBV29-1	11	TRBJ2-4	SVGGRAKNIQY